Each of the 26 T cell receptor beta chains below was sequenced from the same sample in a study of OX40 agonist ivuxolimab in advanced cancers. The repertoire was sequenced with immunoSEQ multiplex PCR; TCRdb's copy has only in-frame clones and lacks some. The repertoire holds over 75,000 clones, about 90% seen once, with roughly 9.3% in the top ten. The source material was CD4+ or CD8+ T cells sorted from blood, sampled in a trial of the OX40 agonist ivuxolimab. All receptors come from an adult with an advanced solid tumor such as melanoma, head and neck, liver or kidney cancer.

The chain carries TRBV27 and TRBJ1-6; TRBD1 is a possible D gene (5 bases). Germline V CDR1 and CDR2: MNHEY, SMNVEV (reference sequence). The ends were cut back, 4 bases at V and 10 bases at J, with 11 bases in the middle. The CDR3 length is 13 residues. The CDR3 protein is CASSYSGPSPLHF. In DNA, the CDR3 is TGTGCCAGCAGTTATTCAGGGCCCTCACCCCTCCACTTT.

V and J are TRBV6-6 and TRBJ1-1; 7 nucleotides align to TRBD1. Trimming cost V 6 bases and J 5 bases; bases outside gene matches: 6. Germline loops: CDR1 MNHNY, CDR2 SVGAGI (reference sequence). This CDR3 contains 13 residues. As DNA, the CDR3 is TGTGCCAGCAGAGTACAGGGGCGTACTGAAGCTTTCTTT. It translates to CASRVQGRTEAFF.

As DNA, the CDR3 is TGTGCCAGTAGTACCCTCGAACTAGGTCATCTTGGGAGCACAGATACGCAGTATTTT. Translation gives CASSTLELGHLGSTDTQYF. The chain couples TRBV19 to TRBJ2-3, with D possibly being TRBD2 (5 bases). Trimming cost V 4 bases and J 0 bases, with 23 bases left between them. The CDR3 covers 19 residues. CDR1 is LNHDA, CDR2 SQIVND, per germline (reference sequence). Full variable domain (rest looked up from reference TRBV19 and TRBJ2-3): DGGITQSPKYLFRKEGQNVTLSCEQNLNHDAMYWYRQDPGQGLRLIYYSQIVNDFQKGDIAEGYSVSREKKESFPLTVTSAQKNPTAFYLCASSTLELGHLGSTDTQYFGPGTRLTVL.

The table lists this clone with a few counts. This chain connects TRBV4-2 to TRBJ2-7, with TRBD2 identical over 14 bases. Germline lookup yields CDR1 LGHNA and CDR2 YNFKEQ. There are 20 residues in the CDR3. V gave up 4 bases and J gave up 2 bases; unmatched junction bases: 16. Written as DNA, the CDR3 is TGTGCCAGCAGCCCGCTCTCCACCGGACTAGCGGGAGGCTCCCCCTACGAGCAGTACTTC. Encoded protein: CASSPLSTGLAGGSPYEQYF.

The rearrangement joins TRBV30 to TRBJ1-2; D is ambiguous. Germline values: CDR1 GTSNPN, CDR2 SVGIG (reference sequence). V lost 5 bases and J lost 4, with 17 bases in between. The CDR3 sequence is 14 residues long. DNA of the CDR3: TGTGCCTGGTCCCCCTTCCTAGGAGGCTATGGCTACACCTTC. The encoded protein is CAWSPFLGGYGYTF.

This clone was observed a handful of times. This chain links TRBV18 with TRBJ2-1, with 10 bases that match TRBD2. Germline V lookup: CDR1 KGHSH, CDR2 LQKENI. The CDR3 length is 15 residues. V shed 4 bases and J 7 bases; nucleotides not matched to a gene: 7. As DNA, the CDR3 is TGTGCCAGCTCACTCCTAGCGGGAGTGGAGAATGAGCAGTTCTTC. The encoded protein is CASSLLAGVENEQFF.

The chain has TRBV30 and TRBJ2-7; TRBD2 aligns across 9 bases. Germline-derived CDR1 and CDR2 are GTSNPN and SVGIG (reference sequence). Losses at the gene ends were 4 bases for V and 5 bases for J; bases not matched to a gene: 9. The CDR3 runs 14 residues. Here the CDR3 DNA reads TGTGCCTGGACCCGGCTAGCGGGATTCAACGAGCAGTACTTC. It yields the protein CAWTRLAGFNEQYF.

The chain is built from TRBV14 and TRBJ2-7, with 8 bases that match TRBD2. This CDR3 contains 16 residues. The V and J ends lost 4 bases and 4 bases, in that order; junction bases with no gene match: 12. CDR1 is SGHDN, CDR2 FVKESK, per germline. The CDR3 sequence: CASSRGSGREVYEQYF. The CDR3 DNA reads TGTGCCAGCAGCCGGGGGTCCGGGCGGGAGGTATACGAGCAGTACTTC.

The chain combines TRBV29-1 with TRBJ2-3, with 9 bases aligning to TRBD2. The CDR3 sequence is 16 residues long. Per germline, CDR1 SQVTM and CDR2 ANQGSEA. J gave up 0 bases and V 4 bases, and 8 bases lay outside the gene matches. The CDR3 reads CSVGAREGRSTDTQYF. CDR3 sequence (DNA): TGCAGCGTTGGGGCGCGGGAGGGCCGTAGCACAGATACGCAGTATTTT.

This clone was observed a single time. This rearrangement joins TRBV7-3 to TRBJ2-7; 8 nucleotides match TRBD2. Germline V gene data show CDR1 as SGHTA and CDR2 as FQGTGA. J gave up 6 bases and V 5 bases, and 6 bases lay outside the gene matches. The length of the CDR3 is 13 residues. The DNA of the CDR3 is TGTGCCAGCAGCCCGGGACTAGAATCCGAGCAGTACTTC. Amino acids: CASSPGLESEQYF. The whole variable domain, filled in from reference TRBV7-3 and TRBJ2-7, reads GAGVSQTPSNKVTEKGKYVELRCDPISGHTALYWYRQSLGQGPEFLIYFQGTGAADDSGLPNDRFFAVRPEGSVSTLKIQRTERGDSAVYLCASSPGLESEQYFGPGTRLTVT.

The CDR3 is CASSPQSATRTANYGYTF. In nucleotides, the CDR3 is TGTGCCAGTAGCCCACAATCCGCCACACGGACAGCTAACTATGGCTACACCTTC. This rearrangement joins TRBV19 to TRBJ1-2; perhaps TRBD1 as D (6 bases). Germline values: CDR1 LNHDA, CDR2 SQIVND (reference sequence). The CDR3 sequence is 18 residues long. V was clipped by 6 bases and J by 0 bases, with 23 bases between them.

The gene calls are TRBV2 and TRBJ2-7; weak D call: TRBD2 (5 bases). Germline V gene sequence: CDR1 SNHLY, CDR2 FYNNEI. CDR3 length: 14 amino acids. The V end was cut by 6 bases, the J end by 0 bases, with 12 bases between. The CDR3 spells CASRGGPSSYEQYF. CDR3 nucleotide sequence: TGTGCCAGCAGGGGCGGGCCAAGCTCCTACGAGCAGTACTTC.

The V gene is TRBV19, the J gene TRBJ2-7, with TRBD1 identical over 8 bases. Unmatched junction bases numbered 6, after V lost 5 bases and J lost 6 bases. The V gene's germline CDR1 is LNHDA and CDR2 SQIVND (reference sequence). The CDR3 loop spans 13 amino acids. The CDR3 region has the DNA TGTGCCAGTAGTGGTACAGGGGGGTTCGAGCAGTACTTC. Translation gives CASSGTGGFEQYF.

V usage is TRBV4-2 and J usage is TRBJ2-3; weak D call: TRBD1 (5 bases). Trimming removed 1 base from V and 2 bases from J, with 10 bases in between. Per the germline V gene, CDR1 is LGHNA and CDR2 is YNFKEQ. CDR3 length: 15 amino acids. The CDR3: CASSQGEGDTDTQYF. In nucleotides, the CDR3 is TGTGCCAGCAGCCAAGGTGAAGGGGACACAGATACGCAGTATTTT.

This chain connects TRBV27 to TRBJ1-1; no clear D. Germline V gene sequence: CDR1 MNHEY, CDR2 SMNVEV (reference sequence). V lost 2 bases and J 7 bases, leaving 8 bases between the germline ends. This CDR3 region has 12 residues. This chain's CDR3 is CASSLPMGEAFF. The CDR3 DNA follows: TGTGCCAGCAGTTTACCAATGGGTGAAGCTTTCTTT.

This clone was seen more than once but under ten times. V gene TRBV7-9 combines with J gene TRBJ2-7; D gene uncertain. Trimming pared 5 bases from V and 3 bases from J, leaving 5 bases between. The CDR3 length is 11 residues. Germline lookup yields CDR1 SEHNR and CDR2 FQNEAQ (reference sequence). This CDR3 reads CASSISYEQYF. The CDR3 DNA is TGTGCCAGCAGCATCAGCTACGAGCAGTACTTC.

This clone was counted a single time. The chain uses TRBV29-1 and TRBJ2-3, with 12 bases identical to TRBD2. V was pared by 7 bases and J by 5 bases, with 7 bases of the junction left unmatched. Germline V gives CDR1 SQVTM, CDR2 ANQGSEA. The CDR3 is made up of 14 amino acids. The CDR3 here is CSALTSGRKDTQYF. The CDR3 DNA is TGCAGCGCTCTGACTAGCGGGAGAAAAGATACGCAGTATTTT.

The chain is built from TRBV6-4 and TRBJ2-7; D not certain. V lost 3 bases, J lost 1 base, and 7 bases lay in between. The CDR3 loop spans 13 amino acids. In germline, CDR1 is MRHNA, CDR2 SNTAGT. CDR3 nucleotides: TGTGCCAGCAGTGAAAATCCTTCCTACGAGCAGTACTTC. Translated: CASSENPSYEQYF.

This CDR3 reads CATETGQGTEKLFF. The CDR3 nucleotides are TGTGCCACAGAAACGGGACAGGGGACTGAAAAACTGTTTTTT. The chain uses TRBV28 and TRBJ1-4; 10 nucleotides align to TRBD1. Per the germline V gene, CDR1 is MDHEN and CDR2 is SYDVKM. Germline trimming cut 10 bases from V and 7 bases from J; bases unmatched to any gene: 9. There are 14 residues in the CDR3.

The V call is TRBV7-3, the J call TRBJ2-7; 11 bases align to TRBD2. The CDR3 spans 15 residues. V trimming: 6 bases; J trimming: 3 bases; junction bases outside the gene matches: 7. Germline V gives CDR1 SGHTA, CDR2 FQGTGA. CDR3 nucleotide sequence: TGTGCCAGCAGTTTAGGAACTAGCGGGAGCTACGAGCAGTACTTC. Translating gives CASSLGTSGSYEQYF.

The chain recombines TRBV5-6 with TRBJ2-2, with 8 bases matching TRBD2. Germline V gene data show CDR1 as SGHDT and CDR2 as YYEEEE. This CDR3 contains 16 residues. Germline trimming cut 1 base from V and 6 bases from J; bases unmatched to any gene: 8. The CDR3 loop reads CASSLRVAGLPGELFF. DNA for the CDR3: TGTGCCAGCAGCTTGCGAGTAGCGGGATTGCCCGGGGAGCTGTTTTTT.

The rearrangement links TRBV11-3 to TRBJ2-3; 8 bases are a match to TRBD2. CDR1 and CDR2 from the germline V gene are SGHNT and YENEEA. This CDR3 has 16 residues. The junction had 4 bases not matched to a gene; V was cut back by 1 base and J by 1 base. The CDR3 region has the DNA TGTGCCAGCAGCTTAGTGGCAGCGGGGGGCACAGATACGCAGTATTTT. It translates to CASSLVAAGGTDTQYF.

The J gene is TRBJ2-7, the V gene TRBV10-1; 10 nucleotides line up with TRBD1. Unmatched junction bases numbered 7, after V lost 2 bases and J lost 3 bases. The germline V gene encodes CDR1 WNHNN and CDR2 SYGVQD (reference sequence). CDR3 length equals 16 residues. The DNA of the CDR3 is TGCGCCAGCAGTGAGACACCGGGACAGGGGAGCTACGAGCAGTACTTC. Amino acids: CASSETPGQGSYEQYF.

The CDR3 is CASSPRGRTYEQYF. The CDR3 DNA sequence: TGTGCCAGCAGCCCGCGCGGGAGGACGTACGAGCAGTACTTC. The chain couples TRBV2 to TRBJ2-5; 8 bases match TRBD2. The DNA end is a closer match to TRBJ2-7, so the J assignment may be wrong. The CDR3 runs 14 residues. Germline V gene sequence: CDR1 SNHLY, CDR2 FYNNEI.

This sequence joins TRBV7-3 and TRBJ2-1, with 8 positions matching TRBD2. The germline gives CDR1 SGHTA, CDR2 FQGTGA. The CDR3 length is 15 residues. Losses at the gene ends were 5 bases for V and 1 base for J; bases not matched to a gene: 4. The CDR3 here is CASSREGGSYNEQFF. CDR3 DNA: TGTGCCAGCAGCCGGGAGGGGGGATCCTACAATGAGCAGTTCTTC.

A single count supports this clone. The CDR3 region has the DNA TGCGCCAGCAGCGCGGCCAGGGGGCTCACAGATACGCAGTATTTT. As protein: CASSAARGLTDTQYF. The chain links TRBV5-1 to TRBJ2-3, with 8 positions matching TRBD1. Germline V gene data show CDR1 as SGHRS and CDR2 as YFSETQ. CDR3 length equals 15 residues. V trimming: 4 bases; J trimming: 2 bases; junction bases outside the gene matches: 6.